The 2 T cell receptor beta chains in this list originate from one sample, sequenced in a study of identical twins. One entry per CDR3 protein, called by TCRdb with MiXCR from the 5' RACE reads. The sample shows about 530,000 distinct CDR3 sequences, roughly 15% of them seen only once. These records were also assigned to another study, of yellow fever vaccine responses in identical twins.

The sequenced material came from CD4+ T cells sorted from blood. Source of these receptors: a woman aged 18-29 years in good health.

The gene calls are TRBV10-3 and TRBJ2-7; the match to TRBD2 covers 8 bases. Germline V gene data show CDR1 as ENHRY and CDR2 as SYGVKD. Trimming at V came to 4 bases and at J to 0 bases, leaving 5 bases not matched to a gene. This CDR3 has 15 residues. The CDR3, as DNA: TGTGCCATCAGTGGGGGACTAGAGGCCTCCTACGAGCAGTACTTC. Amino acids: CAISGGLEASYEQYF.

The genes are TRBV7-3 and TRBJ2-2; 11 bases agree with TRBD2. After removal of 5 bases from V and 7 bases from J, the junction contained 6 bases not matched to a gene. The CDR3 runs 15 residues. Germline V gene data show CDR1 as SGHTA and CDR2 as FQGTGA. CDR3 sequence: CASSRHGLAGGELFF. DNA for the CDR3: TGTGCCAGCAGCCGACACGGACTAGCGGGCGGGGAGCTGTTTTTT.